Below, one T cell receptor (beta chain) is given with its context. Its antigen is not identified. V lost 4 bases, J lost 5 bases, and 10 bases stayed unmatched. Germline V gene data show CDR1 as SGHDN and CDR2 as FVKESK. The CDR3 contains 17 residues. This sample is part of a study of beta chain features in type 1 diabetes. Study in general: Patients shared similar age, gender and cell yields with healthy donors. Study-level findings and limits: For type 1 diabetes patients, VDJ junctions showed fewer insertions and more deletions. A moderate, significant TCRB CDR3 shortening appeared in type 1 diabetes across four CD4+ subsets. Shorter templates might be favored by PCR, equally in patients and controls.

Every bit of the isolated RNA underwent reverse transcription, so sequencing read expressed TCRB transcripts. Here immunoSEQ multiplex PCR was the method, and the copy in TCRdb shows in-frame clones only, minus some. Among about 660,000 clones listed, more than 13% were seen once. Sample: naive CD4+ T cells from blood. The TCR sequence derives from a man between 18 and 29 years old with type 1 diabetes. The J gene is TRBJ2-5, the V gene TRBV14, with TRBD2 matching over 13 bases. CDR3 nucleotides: TGTGCCAGCAGCCGACGGACTAGCGGGAGAGAGGTGGAGACCCAGTACTTC. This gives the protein CASSRRTSGREVETQYF.